These 21 T cell receptor beta chains were all obtained from the same sample, sequenced in a study of technical replicates of blood from a few donors. The method was immunoSEQ multiplex PCR; TCRdb's version includes in-frame clones alone and lacks a portion of them. In the table there are around 68,000 clones, around 92% of which are singletons. The specimen was T cells isolated from PBMCs. These receptors were taken from a human donor in good health. Some clones in this sample may be carry-over from other donors' samples.

The gene calls are TRBV18 and TRBJ2-7, with 12 bases identical to TRBD2. With V trimmed by 5 bases and J by 2 bases, 4 bases remained unmatched. Per the germline V gene, CDR1 is KGHSH and CDR2 is LQKENI. This CDR3 contains 15 residues. The CDR3 coding sequence is TGTGCCAGCTCAACTAGCGGGAGGCCTGCCTACGAGCAGTACTTC. This codes for CASSTSGRPAYEQYF.

The chain recombines TRBV5-1 with TRBJ2-1; D perhaps matches TRBD2 (6 bases). V was pared by 0 bases and J by 12 bases, with 19 bases between. CDR3 length equals 15 residues. From germline, CDR1 is SGHRS and CDR2 YFSETQ. CDR3 bases: TGCGCCAGCAGCTTGGGACTAGGAGGGGCAATTGGGCAGTTCTTC. It is translated as CASSLGLGGAIGQFF.

The J gene is TRBJ1-5, the V gene TRBV7-9, with 7 bases identical to TRBD1. The CDR3 covers 14 residues. The V segment lost 5 bases and the J segment 8 bases; nucleotides outside the gene matches: 9. The germline CDR1 and CDR2 sequences are SEHNR and FQNEAQ (reference sequence). Written as DNA, the CDR3 is TGTGCCAGCAGCCGAACAGGGGCAGGGGAGCCCCAGCATTTT. Encoded protein: CASSRTGAGEPQHF.

This clone has more than one count but fewer than ten. The chain couples TRBV6-1 to TRBJ1-1; D is possibly TRBD1 (5 bases). The CDR3 runs to 12 residues. Germline V gene lookup returns CDR1 MNHNS and CDR2 SASEGT. Trimming removed 6 bases at V and 2 bases at J, with 7 bases between. The CDR3 sequence: CASSRVNTEAFF. The CDR3 nucleotides read TGTGCCAGCAGCAGGGTAAACACTGAAGCTTTCTTT.

This clone showed up just a few times. This chain links TRBV5-1 with TRBJ1-4, with 7 bases lining up with TRBD1. In germline, CDR1 is SGHRS, CDR2 YFSETQ. The V and J ends lost 4 bases and 3 bases, in that order; junction bases with no gene match: 3. This CDR3 comprises 14 residues. CDR3: CASSPGTANEKLFF. The DNA of the CDR3 is TGCGCCAGCAGCCCCGGGACAGCTAATGAAAAACTGTTTTTT.

This sequence joins TRBV19 and TRBJ2-7; D is possibly TRBD1 (5 bases). This CDR3 is 13 amino acids long. Germline-derived CDR1 and CDR2 are LNHDA and SQIVND (reference sequence). V shed 6 bases and J shed 4 bases, with 13 bases lying between them. In DNA, the CDR3 is TGTGCCAGTAGGGGGCACCAATCATACGAGCAGTACTTC. Protein sequence: CASRGHQSYEQYF.

The chain employs TRBV30 and TRBJ2-5, with 11 nucleotides matching TRBD2. Per germline, CDR1 GTSNPN and CDR2 SVGIG (reference sequence). With V trimmed by 4 bases and J by 6 bases, 10 bases remained unmatched. CDR3 length: 15 residues. The CDR3 is CAWKSGTSGLKTQYF. The CDR3 region has the DNA TGTGCCTGGAAATCCGGGACTAGCGGCCTCAAGACCCAGTACTTC.

DNA for the CDR3: TGTGCCACCTCTAGCGGGTGGAGCACAGATACGCAGTATTTT. Translation gives CATSSGWSTDTQYF. The chain uses TRBV15 and TRBJ2-3; TRBD2 matches at 8 bases. V trimming: 8 bases; J trimming: 0 bases; junction bases outside the gene matches: 4. Germline values: CDR1 LNHNV, CDR2 YYDKDF (reference sequence). The CDR3 runs 14 residues.

V usage is TRBV30 and J usage is TRBJ2-2, with TRBD2 matching 7 bases. The CDR3 covers 11 residues. V trimming: 7 bases; J trimming: 5 bases; junction bases outside the gene matches: 1. Germline V gene sequence: CDR1 GTSNPN, CDR2 SVGIG (reference sequence). CDR3 region: CASGGTGELFF. The CDR3 bases are TGTGCCTCCGGGGGGACCGGGGAGCTGTTTTTT.

The CDR3 DNA follows: TGTGCCAGCGGCCTCGATAGCGGTGAGCAGTTCTTC. Translated: CASGLDSGEQFF. The V call is TRBV30, the J call TRBJ2-1, with D possibly being TRBD2 (6 bases). This CDR3 is 12 amino acids long. Between the trimmed V and J ends, which lost 8 bases and 9 bases, there was a span of 17 bases. Germline loops: CDR1 GTSNPN, CDR2 SVGIG (reference sequence).

V and J are TRBV28 and TRBJ2-7; 10 bases fit TRBD1. The CDR3 has 13 residues. Germline V gene lookup returns CDR1 MDHEN and CDR2 SYDVKM. V lost 6 bases to trimming and J lost 6 bases; unmatched junction nucleotides: 5. In DNA form, the CDR3 reads TGTGCCAGCAGCGGACAGGGGGATATCGAGCAGTACTTC. This gives the protein CASSGQGDIEQYF.

The rearrangement links TRBV6-6 to TRBJ2-7, with TRBD2 identical over 7 bases. The junction had 11 bases not matched to a gene; V was cut back by 4 bases and J by 5 bases. Germline V lookup: CDR1 MNHNY, CDR2 SVGAGI (reference sequence). The CDR3 is 15 residues long. The CDR3 nucleotides are TGTGCCAGCAGTTTTTCCGGGACGGGAGGTAACGAGCAGTACTTC. It translates to CASSFSGTGGNEQYF.

CDR3 sequence reads: CASSYTGGSQPQHF. The CDR3 bases are TGTGCCAGCAGCTATACAGGGGGCAGTCAGCCCCAGCATTTT. The V gene is TRBV6-5, the J gene TRBJ1-5, with 9 bases matching TRBD1. This CDR3 spans 14 amino acids. Germline V gene sequence: CDR1 MNHEY, CDR2 SVGAGI. The J segment lost 6 bases and the V segment lost 6 bases, leaving 6 bases of the junction unmatched.

This chain connects TRBV5-8 to TRBJ2-3; D is perhaps TRBD2 (5 bases). V lost 3 bases and J lost 4, with 15 bases in between. The CDR3 totals 15 residues. The V gene's germline CDR1 is SGHTS and CDR2 YDEGEE. The DNA of the CDR3 is TGTGCCAGCAGCTCGGTCGGGGAGAGGGCAGATACGCAGTATTTT. This sequence encodes CASSSVGERADTQYF.

This chain joins TRBV6-1 and TRBJ2-7; TRBD1 might be the D (6 bases). Germline loops: CDR1 MNHNS, CDR2 SASEGT. This CDR3 has 14 residues. V was pared by 3 bases and J by 6 bases, with 15 bases between. The CDR3: CASSDLGGRFEQYF. The CDR3 coding sequence is TGTGCCAGCAGTGACTTAGGGGGTAGGTTCGAGCAGTACTTC.

J is TRBJ1-1 and V is TRBV5-1, with 7 bases that match TRBD1. Germline V lookup: CDR1 SGHRS, CDR2 YFSETQ. V was clipped by 2 bases and J by 2 bases; unmatched bases: 9. This CDR3 region has 16 residues. In DNA form, the CDR3 reads TGCGCCAGCAGCTTCTCCCCGACAGGGCTAAACACTGAAGCTTTCTTT. Protein sequence: CASSFSPTGLNTEAFF.

The chain employs TRBV27 and TRBJ2-6, with 7 bases matching TRBD1. With 5 bases clipped from V and 4 bases from J, the junction kept 5 bases outside the gene matches. The CDR3 loop spans 15 amino acids. The germline V gene has CDR1 MNHEY and CDR2 SMNVEV (reference sequence). CDR3 DNA sequence: TGTGCCAGCAGTCGACAGGGCCCGGGGGCCAACGTCCTGACTTTC. Amino acid sequence: CASSRQGPGANVLTF.

This clone was seen just once. The chain joins TRBV5-6 to TRBJ1-2; 7 bases are a match to TRBD1. Germline CDR1 is SGHDT and CDR2 is YYEEEE. CDR3 size: 14 residues. V was clipped by 2 bases and J by 4 bases; unmatched bases: 5. CDR3 loop: CASSFGQETYGYTF. The CDR3, as DNA: TGTGCCAGCAGCTTCGGACAGGAGACCTATGGCTACACCTTC.

In this sample, this clone turned up once. In DNA form, the CDR3 reads TGCGGCTTACAGGGGGCGGATGGAACTAATGAAAAACTGTTTTTT. Protein sequence: CGLQGADGTNEKLFF. The rearrangement links TRBV29-1 to TRBJ1-4; the match to TRBD1 covers 9 bases. The length of the CDR3 is 15 residues. Germline CDR1 reads SQVTM; CDR2 reads ANQGSEA.

This clone has just one count. A read error may produce the germline difference seen at one junction end. The chain carries TRBV2 and TRBJ2-4; the match to TRBD1 covers 10 bases. This CDR3 spans 14 amino acids. Germline CDR1 reads SNHLY; CDR2 reads FYNNEI. CDR3 sequence reads: CASNEGDRGNIQYF. The CDR3 nucleotides are TGTGCCAGCAATGAAGGGGACAGGGGAAACATTCAGTACTTC.

V and J are TRBV5-1 and TRBJ2-5; TRBD1 matches at 9 bases. The V segment lost 5 bases and the J segment 1 base; nucleotides outside the gene matches: 3. Germline CDR1 SGHRS, CDR2 YFSETQ. The CDR3 extends over 14 amino acids. CDR3 DNA: TGCGCCAGCAGGTTGACAGGGGGCCAAGAGACCCAGTACTTC. As protein: CASRLTGGQETQYF.